This entry describes one T cell receptor (beta chain). The record originates from a study of blood T cell repertoires in COVID-19. For the study at large: The origin of the acute and convalescent COVID-19 samples was the United States, Italy and Spain.

Generated by immunoSEQ multiplex PCR, the TCRdb table keeps only in-frame clones and is missing some. The sample holds fewer than 200,000 clones, roughly 84% seen once. The Seattle patients, enrolled during active infection, were followed longitudinally. Germline loops: CDR1 GTSNPN, CDR2 SVGIG (reference sequence). With V trimmed by 6 bases and J by 1 base, 14 bases remained unmatched. The CDR3 is 18 amino acids. This sequence originates from a woman aged 45-59 years with COVID-19, enrolled during active disease. V usage is TRBV30 and J usage is TRBJ1-5; 11 bases line up with TRBD1. The specimen was peripheral blood. CDR3 DNA sequence: TGTGCCTGTCAAACTCAAGGGACAGGGGGAAGAAGCAATCAGCCCCAGCATTTT. It encodes CACQTQGTGGRSNQPQHF.